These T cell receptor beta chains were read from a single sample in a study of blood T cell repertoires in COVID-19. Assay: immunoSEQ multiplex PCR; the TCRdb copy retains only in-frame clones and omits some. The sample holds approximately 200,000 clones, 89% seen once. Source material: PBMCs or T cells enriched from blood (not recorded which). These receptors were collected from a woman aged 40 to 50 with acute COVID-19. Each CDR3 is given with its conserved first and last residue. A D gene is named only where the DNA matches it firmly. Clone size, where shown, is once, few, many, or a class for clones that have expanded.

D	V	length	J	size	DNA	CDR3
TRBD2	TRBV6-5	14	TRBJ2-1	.	TGTGCCAGCAGTTTGACTAGCACCTTGGGTGAGCAGTTCTTC	CASSLTSTLGEQFF
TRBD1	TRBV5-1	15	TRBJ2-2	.	TGCGCCAGCAGCTTGATGCAGGGGGACACCGGGGAGCTGTTTTTT	CASSLMQGDTGELFF
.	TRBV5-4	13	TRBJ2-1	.	TGTGCCAGCAGCCCGGAGCGGTACAATGAGCAGTTCTTC	CASSPERYNEQFF
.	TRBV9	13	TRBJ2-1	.	TGTGCCAGCAGCGTAGCTATTTTCGATGAGCAGTTCTTC	CASSVAIFDEQFF
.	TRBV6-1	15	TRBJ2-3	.	TGTGCCAGCAGTGAAGGACTTCCTAGCACAGATACGCAGTATTTT	CASSEGLPSTDTQYF
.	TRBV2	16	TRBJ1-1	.	TGTGCCAGCAGTGAAGCGCACCCGACAGTGAACACTGAAGCTTTCTTT	CASSEAHPTVNTEAFF
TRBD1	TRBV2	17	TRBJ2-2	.	TGTGCCAGCAGTAGAAGAACAGGGGCGCAGAACACCGGGGAGCTGTTTTTT	CASSRRTGAQNTGELFF
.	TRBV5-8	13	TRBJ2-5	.	TGTGCCAGCAGCGGATCAGGGAAAGAGACCCAGTACTTC	CASSGSGKETQYF
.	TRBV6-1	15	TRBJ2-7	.	TGTGCCAGCAGTGAAGCAGGCCAGGGGTCTTACGAGCAGTACTTC	CASSEAGQGSYEQYF
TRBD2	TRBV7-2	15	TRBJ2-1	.	TGTGCCAGCAGCGGACTAGCGGGGACCTACAATGAGCAGTTCTTC	CASSGLAGTYNEQFF
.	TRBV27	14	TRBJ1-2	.	TGTGCCAGCAGTCCCCTGGAGGTTAACTATGGCTACACCTTC	CASSPLEVNYGYTF
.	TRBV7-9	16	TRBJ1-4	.	TGTGCCAGCAGCCTGGGTACAGGGTCGGCTAATGAAAAACTGTTTTTT	CASSLGTGSANEKLFF
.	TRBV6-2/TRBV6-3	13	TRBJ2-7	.	TGTGCCAGCAGTAAATCGGGGATCTACGAGCAGTACTTC	CASSKSGIYEQYF
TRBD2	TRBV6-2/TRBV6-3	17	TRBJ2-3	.	TGTGCCAGCAGTTACCCTGAGACTAGCGGGGGGGAAGATACGCAGTATTTT	CASSYPETSGGEDTQYF
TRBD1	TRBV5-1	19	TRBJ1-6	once	TGCGCCAGCAGCTTGGGGACAGGGGGCTTTGGGACCTATAATTCACCCCTCCACTTT	CASSLGTGGFGTYNSPLHF
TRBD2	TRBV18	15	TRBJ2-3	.	TGTGCCAGCTCAAGAACTAGCGGGAGCTCAGATACGCAGTATTTT	CASSRTSGSSDTQYF
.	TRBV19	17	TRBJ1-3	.	TGTGCCAGTAGTTCCCCCGCGGACTCCGTTTCTGGAAACACCATATATTTT	CASSSPADSVSGNTIYF
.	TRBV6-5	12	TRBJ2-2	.	TGTGCCAGCAGTCGACAGGCCGGGGAGCTGTTTTTT	CASSRQAGELFF
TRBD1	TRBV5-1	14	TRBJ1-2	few	TGCGCCAGCAGCTCGACAGGGGGGAACTATGGCTACACCTTC	CASSSTGGNYGYTF
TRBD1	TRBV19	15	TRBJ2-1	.	TGTGCCAGTAGTATAGGAGGGACAGGGGGCTATGAGCAGTTCTTC	CASSIGGTGGYEQFF
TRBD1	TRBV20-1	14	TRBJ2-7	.	TGCAGTGCTAGTGGGACAGAGAGGAACTACGAGCAGTACTTC	CSASGTERNYEQYF
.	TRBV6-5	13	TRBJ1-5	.	TGTGCCAGCAGGAGAGGTGGCAATCAGCCCCAGCATTTT	CASRRGGNQPQHF
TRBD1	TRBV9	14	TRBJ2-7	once	TGTGCCAGCAGCGTAGGGGGGACAGGGAACGAGCAGTACTTC	CASSVGGTGNEQYF
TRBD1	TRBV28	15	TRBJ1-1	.	TGTGCCAGCACCACTGGAGTTACAGGGGGCAAAAAAGCTTTCTTT	CASTTGVTGGKKAFF
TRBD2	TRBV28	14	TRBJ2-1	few	TGTGCCAGTGATAGCGGGGGAAACTACAATGAGCAGTTCTTC	CASDSGGNYNEQFF
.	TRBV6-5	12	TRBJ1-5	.	TGTGCCAGCGAGATGGGCAATCAGCCCCAGCATTTT	CASEMGNQPQHF
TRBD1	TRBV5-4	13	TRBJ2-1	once	TGTGCCAGCAGCACAAGGGGACAGGGTGAGTCGTTCTTC	CASSTRGQGESFF
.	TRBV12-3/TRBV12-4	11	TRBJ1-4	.	TGTGCCAGCAGTATGAGGGAAAAACTGTTTTTT	CASSMREKLFF
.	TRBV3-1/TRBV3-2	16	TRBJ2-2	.	TGTGCCAGCAGCCACCTGGGCCGGCCGAACACCGGGGAGCTGTTTTTT	CASSHLGRPNTGELFF
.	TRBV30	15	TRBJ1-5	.	TGTGCCTGGAGTCCCGGGACTGGGAACAATCAGCCCCAGCATTTT	CAWSPGTGNNQPQHF
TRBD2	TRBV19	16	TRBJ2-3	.	TGTGCCACCAAGGACAGCCGCGGGAGGGCCTCAGATACGCAGTATTTT	CATKDSRGRASDTQYF
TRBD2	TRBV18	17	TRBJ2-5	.	TGTGCCAGCTCACCCCCAGGACTAGCGGGGGGGCAGGAGACCCAGTACTTC	CASSPPGLAGGQETQYF
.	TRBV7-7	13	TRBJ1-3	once	TGTGCTAGCAGCTTAGGGCCGGGAAACACCATATATTTT	CASSLGPGNTIYF
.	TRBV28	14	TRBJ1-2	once	TGTGCCAGCAGTTTTGTGCAGGCGGGCTATGGCTACACCTTC	CASSFVQAGYGYTF
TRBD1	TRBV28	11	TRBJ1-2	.	TGTGCCACGACAGGGAACTATGGCTACACCTTC	CATTGNYGYTF
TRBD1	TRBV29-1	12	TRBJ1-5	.	TGCAGCGTCCAGGGGGCTAATCAGCCCCAGCATTTT	CSVQGANQPQHF
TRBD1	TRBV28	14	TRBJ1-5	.	TGTGCCAGCAGTTCCAGGGGGAGCAATCAGCCCCAGCATTTT	CASSSRGSNQPQHF
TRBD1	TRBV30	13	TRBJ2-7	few	TGTGCCTGGAGTACAGGGGTCCTGCTCGAGCAGTACTTC	CAWSTGVLLEQYF
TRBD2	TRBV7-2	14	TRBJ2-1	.	TGTGCCAGCAGCTCAATAGCGGGAGGGCCGGAGCAGTTCTTC	CASSSIAGGPEQFF
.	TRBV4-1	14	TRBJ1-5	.	TGCGCCAGCAGCCTAGGACAGTCCAATCAGCCCCAGCATTTT	CASSLGQSNQPQHF
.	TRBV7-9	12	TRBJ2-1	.	TGTGCCAGCAGCTTATCGGGGGATGAGCAGTTCTTC	CASSLSGDEQFF
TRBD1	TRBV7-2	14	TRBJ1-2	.	TGTGCCAGCAGCATAAGACAGGGAACCTATGGCTACACCTTC	CASSIRQGTYGYTF
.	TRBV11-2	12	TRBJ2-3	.	TGTGCCAGCAGCGTCCCTGAGTTCACGCAGTATTTT	CASSVPEFTQYF
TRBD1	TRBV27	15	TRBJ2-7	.	TGTGCCAGCAGTTTATCGTCGACAGGGGCGGGCGAGCAGTACTTC	CASSLSSTGAGEQYF
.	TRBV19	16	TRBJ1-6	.	TGTGCCAGTAGTATCACTTGGACAGCGACCGGGTCACCCCTCCACTTT	CASSITWTATGSPLHF
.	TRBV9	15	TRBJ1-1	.	TGTGCCAGCAGCGTAGGGCCAGGGGTGAACACTGAAGCTTTCTTT	CASSVGPGVNTEAFF
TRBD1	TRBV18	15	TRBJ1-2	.	TGTGCCAGCTCACTCCAAGGGGGCCCAAACTATGGCTACACCTTC	CASSLQGGPNYGYTF
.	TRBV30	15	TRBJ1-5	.	TGTGCCTGGAGTACAGGTTTTGCGAGCAATCAGCCCCAGCATTTT	CAWSTGFASNQPQHF
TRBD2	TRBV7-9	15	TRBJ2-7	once	TGTGCCAGCAGCTTCGGGACTACCAATGGGTACGAGCAGTACTTC	CASSFGTTNGYEQYF
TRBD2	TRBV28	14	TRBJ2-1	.	TGTGCCAGCAGTTTATTGGGTAGCGGGGACGAGCAGTTCTTC	CASSLLGSGDEQFF
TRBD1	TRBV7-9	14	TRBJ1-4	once	TGTGCCAGCAGCTTGACAGGGTATAATGAAAAACTGTTTTTT	CASSLTGYNEKLFF
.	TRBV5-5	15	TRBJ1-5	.	TGTGCCAGCAGCTTGGAAGGGCGGAGGGATCAGCCCCAGCATTTT	CASSLEGRRDQPQHF
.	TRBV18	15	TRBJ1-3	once	TGTGCCAGCTCACAACCCACAGGGACTGGAAACACCATATATTTT	CASSQPTGTGNTIYF
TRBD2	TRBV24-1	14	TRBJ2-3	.	TGTGCCACCAGTGGCGGGAGCTTCCCAGATACGCAGTATTTT	CATSGGSFPDTQYF
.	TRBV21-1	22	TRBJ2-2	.	TGTGCCAGCAGCAATAAGAGAGTGGGTCAGGGGAGGGTCGGGTTTAGCACCGGGGAGCTGTTTTTT	CASSNKRVGQGRVGFSTGELFF
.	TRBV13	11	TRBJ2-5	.	TGTGCCAGCAGTTCGGGAGAGACCCAGTACTTC	CASSSGETQYF
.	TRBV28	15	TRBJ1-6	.	TGTGCCAGCGCCAGAGGGAACCCCTATAATTCACCCCTCCACTTT	CASARGNPYNSPLHF
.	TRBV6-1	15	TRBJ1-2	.	TGTGCCAGCAGTGAACGGCCGGGCAGGGTATATGGCTACACCTTC	CASSERPGRVYGYTF
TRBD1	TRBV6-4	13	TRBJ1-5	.	TGTGCCAGCAGTGTGCAGGGGGGTCAGCCCCAGCATTTT	CASSVQGGQPQHF
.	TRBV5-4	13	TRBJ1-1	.	TGTGCCAGCAGCCATGACAGGAACACTGAAGCTTTCTTT	CASSHDRNTEAFF